This TCR beta chain appears in the sequencing data of a study of shared clonotypes between healthy human individuals. Whole-study findings and limits: Among donors, the sharing of clonotypes was expected to be influenced by sequencing depth.

Every subset's genomic DNA went evenly onto several immunoSEQ plates. PBMC DNA, left unsorted, was sequenced on ten immunoSEQ deep assay plates. Authors' analysis steps: Filtering differed for immunoSEQ, which gave only junction sequences without quality scores. Profiled with immunoSEQ multiplex PCR; TCRdb holds only in-frame clones, not every one. That table is the source of V, J and clone size, and D and trimming were worked out from the DNA. Seen here are 530,000 or so clones, roughly 79% observed once, and the top ten hold around an eighth. Turning to this clone: Its antigen remains unknown. This same CDR3 is encoded by further DNA sequences in the sample.

The germline CDR1 and CDR2 sequences are SGHRS and YFSETQ. There are 14 residues in the CDR3. V shed 2 bases, J shed 2 bases, and the junction held 4 bases outside the gene matches. This receptor was identified in a woman in her 40s in good health. Some clones in this sample may be carry-over from other donors' samples. The chain joins TRBV5-1 to TRBJ2-7, with 7 bases that match TRBD1. Material for sequencing was PBMCs. In DNA, the CDR3 is TGCGCCAGCAGCTTAGGGCAGGGGGCCTACGAGCAGTACTTC. This gives the protein CASSLGQGAYEQYF. Full variable domain (missing parts from reference TRBV5-1 and TRBJ2-7): KAGVTQTPRYLIKTRGQQVTLSCSPISGHRSVSWYQQTPGQGLQFLFEYFSETQRNKGNFPGRFSGRQFSNSRSEMNVSTLELGDSALYLCASSLGQGAYEQYFGPGTRLTVT.